This TCR beta chain stems from a study of blood T cell repertoires in COVID-19. The CDR3 is 15 amino acids. Germline-derived CDR1 and CDR2 are LNHNV and YYDKDF (reference sequence). V was cut by 0 bases and J by 6 bases, with 12 bases left in between. The protocol was immunoSEQ multiplex PCR, while the TCRdb copy is restricted to in-frame clones and leaves out a portion. The sample has around 340,000 clones; 86% are singletons. The source is a woman in her sixties with COVID-19, enrolled during active disease. This chain links TRBV15 with TRBJ1-5; TRBD1 is a possible D gene (5 bases). Source material: peripheral blood. CDR3 region: CATSRDIGVLQPQHF. For the CDR3, the DNA is TGTGCCACCAGCAGAGATATAGGGGTCCTTCAGCCCCAGCATTTT.